This T cell receptor (beta chain) was recorded in a study of T cell changes during pregnancy in multiple sclerosis. Profiling relied on immunoSEQ multiplex PCR, and the TCRdb table lists in-frame clones only, not all of them. This sample yields over 85,000 clones, of which around 92% are seen a single time; under 2% belongs to the top ten. The CDR3 runs to 14 residues. J lost 6 bases, V lost 6 bases, and 9 bases had no gene match. CDR1 and CDR2 from the germline V gene are LNHDA and SQIVND (reference sequence). The receptor's source is a female donor in good health, enrolled as a control in a pregnancy study. Sequenced material: peripheral blood, taken after pregnancy. V is TRBV19 and J is TRBJ1-1, with 8 bases that match TRBD1. The chain's CDR3 is CASRPRTGRAEAFF. The CDR3 DNA sequence: TGTGCCAGTAGACCCCGGACAGGGCGTGCTGAAGCTTTCTTT.